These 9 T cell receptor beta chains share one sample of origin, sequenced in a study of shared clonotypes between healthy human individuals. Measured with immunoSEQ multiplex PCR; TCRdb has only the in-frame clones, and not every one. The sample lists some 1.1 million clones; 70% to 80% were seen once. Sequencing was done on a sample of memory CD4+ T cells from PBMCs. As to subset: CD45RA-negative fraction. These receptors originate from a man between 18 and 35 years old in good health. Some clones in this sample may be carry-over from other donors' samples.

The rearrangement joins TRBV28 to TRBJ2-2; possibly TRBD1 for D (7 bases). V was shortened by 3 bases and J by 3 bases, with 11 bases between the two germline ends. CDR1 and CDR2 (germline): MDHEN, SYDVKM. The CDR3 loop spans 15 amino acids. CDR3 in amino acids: CASSFGGQYTGELFF. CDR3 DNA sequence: TGTGCCAGCAGTTTCGGGGGACAGTACACCGGGGAGCTGTTTTTT.

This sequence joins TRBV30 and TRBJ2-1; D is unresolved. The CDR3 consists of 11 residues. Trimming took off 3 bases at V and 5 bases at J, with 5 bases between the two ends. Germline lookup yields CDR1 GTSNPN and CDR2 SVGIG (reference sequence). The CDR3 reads CAWRPNNEQFF. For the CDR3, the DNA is TGTGCCTGGAGGCCTAACAATGAGCAGTTCTTC.

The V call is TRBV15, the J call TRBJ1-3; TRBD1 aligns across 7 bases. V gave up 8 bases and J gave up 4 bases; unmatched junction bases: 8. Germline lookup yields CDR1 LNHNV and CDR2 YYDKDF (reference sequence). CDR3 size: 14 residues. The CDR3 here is CATAPGGGGNTIYF. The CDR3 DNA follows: TGTGCCACCGCCCCAGGGGGAGGCGGAAACACCATATATTTT.

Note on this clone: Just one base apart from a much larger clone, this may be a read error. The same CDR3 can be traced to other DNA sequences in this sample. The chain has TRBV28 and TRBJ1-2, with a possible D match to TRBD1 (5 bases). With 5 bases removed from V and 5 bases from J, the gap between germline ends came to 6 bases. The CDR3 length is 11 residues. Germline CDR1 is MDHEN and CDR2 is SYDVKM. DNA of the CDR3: TGTGCCAGCAGTCCAGGGTATGGCTACACCTTC. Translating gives CASSPGYGYTF.

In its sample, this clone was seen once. CDR3 sequence: CASSLWVGFRTVSGANVLTF. The CDR3 nucleotides read TGTGCCAGCAGTTTATGGGTGGGCTTTAGGACAGTCTCTGGGGCCAACGTCCTGACTTTC. The V gene is TRBV28, the J gene TRBJ2-6; a weak D match, TRBD1 (6 bases). The V end lost 0 bases, the J end lost 0 bases, and 18 bases lay between the germline ends. Germline lookup yields CDR1 MDHEN and CDR2 SYDVKM. The CDR3 is made up of 20 amino acids. The full variable domain, completed using reference TRBV28 and TRBJ2-6, is DVKVTQSSRYLVKRTGEKVFLECVQDMDHENMFWYRQDPGLGLRLIYFSYDVKMKEKGDIPEGYSVSREKKERFSLILESASTNQTSMYLCASSLWVGFRTVSGANVLTFGAGSRLTVL.

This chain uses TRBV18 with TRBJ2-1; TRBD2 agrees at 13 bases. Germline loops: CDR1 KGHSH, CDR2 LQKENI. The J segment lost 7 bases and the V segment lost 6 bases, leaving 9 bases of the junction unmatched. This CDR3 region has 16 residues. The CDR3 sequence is CASSIVGTSGKNEQFF. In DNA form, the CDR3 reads TGTGCCAGCTCGATCGTGGGGACTAGCGGGAAGAATGAGCAGTTCTTC.

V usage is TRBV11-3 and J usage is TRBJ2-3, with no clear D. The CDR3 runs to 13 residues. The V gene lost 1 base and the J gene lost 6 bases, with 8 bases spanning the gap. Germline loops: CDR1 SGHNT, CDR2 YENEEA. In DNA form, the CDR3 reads TGTGCCAGCAGCTTAGTCATGGCGGATACGCAGTATTTT. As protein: CASSLVMADTQYF.

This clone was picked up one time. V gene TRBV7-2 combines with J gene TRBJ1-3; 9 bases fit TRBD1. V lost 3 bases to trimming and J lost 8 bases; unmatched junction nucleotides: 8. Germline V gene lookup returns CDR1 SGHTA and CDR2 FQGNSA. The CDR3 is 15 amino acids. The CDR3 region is CASSLMGQGGDTIYF. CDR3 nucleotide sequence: TGTGCCAGCAGCTTGATGGGACAGGGTGGTGACACCATATATTTT.

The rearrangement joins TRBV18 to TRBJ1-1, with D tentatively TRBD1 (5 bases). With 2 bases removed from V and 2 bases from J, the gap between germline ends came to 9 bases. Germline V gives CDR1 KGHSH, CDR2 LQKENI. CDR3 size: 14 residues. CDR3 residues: CASSPLTENTEAFF. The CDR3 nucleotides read TGTGCCAGCTCACCATTGACAGAAAACACTGAAGCTTTCTTT.